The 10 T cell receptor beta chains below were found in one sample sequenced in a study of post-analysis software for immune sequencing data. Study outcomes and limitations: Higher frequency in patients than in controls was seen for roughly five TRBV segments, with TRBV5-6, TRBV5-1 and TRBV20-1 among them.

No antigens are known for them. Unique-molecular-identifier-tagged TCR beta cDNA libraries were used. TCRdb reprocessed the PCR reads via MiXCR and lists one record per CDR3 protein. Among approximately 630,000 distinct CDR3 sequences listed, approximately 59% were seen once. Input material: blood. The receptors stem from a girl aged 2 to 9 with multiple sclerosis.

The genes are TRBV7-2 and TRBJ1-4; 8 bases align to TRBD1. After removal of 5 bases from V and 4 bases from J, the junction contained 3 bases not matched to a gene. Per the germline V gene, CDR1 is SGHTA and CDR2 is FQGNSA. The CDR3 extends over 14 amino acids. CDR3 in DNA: TGTGCCAGCAGCCCCGACAGGGGTAATGAAAAACTGTTTTTT. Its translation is CASSPDRGNEKLFF.

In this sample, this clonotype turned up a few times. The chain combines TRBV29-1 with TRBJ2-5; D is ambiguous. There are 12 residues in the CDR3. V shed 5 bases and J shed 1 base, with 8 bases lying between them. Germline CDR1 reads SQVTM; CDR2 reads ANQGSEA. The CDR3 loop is CSVSSSQETQYF. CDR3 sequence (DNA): TGCAGCGTTAGTAGCAGCCAAGAGACCCAGTACTTC.

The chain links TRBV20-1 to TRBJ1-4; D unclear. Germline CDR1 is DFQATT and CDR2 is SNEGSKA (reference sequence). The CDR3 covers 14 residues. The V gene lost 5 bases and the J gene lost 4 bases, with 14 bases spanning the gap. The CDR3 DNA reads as TGCAGTGCTGGACCCGGGTCAGATAATGAAAAACTGTTTTTT. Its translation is CSAGPGSDNEKLFF.

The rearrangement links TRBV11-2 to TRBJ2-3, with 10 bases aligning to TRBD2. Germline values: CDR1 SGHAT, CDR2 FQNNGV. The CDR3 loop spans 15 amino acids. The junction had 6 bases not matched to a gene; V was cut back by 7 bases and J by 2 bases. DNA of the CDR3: TGTGCCAGCACCCTACTAGCGGGGTACACAGATACGCAGTATTTT. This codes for CASTLLAGYTDTQYF.

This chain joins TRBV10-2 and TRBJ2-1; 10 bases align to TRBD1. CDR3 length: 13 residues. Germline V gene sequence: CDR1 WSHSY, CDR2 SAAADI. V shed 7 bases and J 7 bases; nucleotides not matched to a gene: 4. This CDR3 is CASILDRGNEQFF. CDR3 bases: TGCGCCAGCATTCTGGACAGGGGGAATGAGCAGTTCTTC.

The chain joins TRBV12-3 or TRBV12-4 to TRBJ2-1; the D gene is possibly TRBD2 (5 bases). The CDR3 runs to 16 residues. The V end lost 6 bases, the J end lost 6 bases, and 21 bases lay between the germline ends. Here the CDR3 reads CASSPVVPLVGNEQFF. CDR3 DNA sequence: TGTGCCAGCAGCCCCGTAGTCCCACTAGTGGGCAATGAGCAGTTCTTC.

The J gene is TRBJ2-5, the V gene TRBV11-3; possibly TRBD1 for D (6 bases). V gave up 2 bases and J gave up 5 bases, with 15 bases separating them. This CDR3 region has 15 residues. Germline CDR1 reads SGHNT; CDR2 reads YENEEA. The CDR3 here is CASSLYQGRGETQYF. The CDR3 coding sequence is TGTGCCAGCAGCTTATACCAGGGGCGCGGGGAGACCCAGTACTTC.

The CDR3, as DNA: TGTGCCAGCAGCCCCAACTACAGGGTTGCGTCTCAAGAGACCCAGTACTTC. This sequence encodes CASSPNYRVASQETQYF. The chain employs TRBV11-2 and TRBJ2-5; D perhaps matches TRBD1 (6 bases). Germline lookup yields CDR1 SGHAT and CDR2 FQNNGV. CDR3 length: 17 amino acids. Trimming stripped 5 bases from V and 2 bases from J, with 21 bases between.

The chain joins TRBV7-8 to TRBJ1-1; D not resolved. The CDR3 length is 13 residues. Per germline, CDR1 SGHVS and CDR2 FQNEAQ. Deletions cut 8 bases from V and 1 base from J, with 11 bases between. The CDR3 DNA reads TGTGCCAGCTTCGAGACCCGGAACACTGAAGCTTTCTTT. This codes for CASFETRNTEAFF.

CDR3 DNA sequence: TGTGCCACCGGAGGGGGGGCCGGGTATGGCTACACCTTC. Amino acids: CATGGGAGYGYTF. J is TRBJ1-2 and V is TRBV15; TRBD1 might be the D (6 bases). Trimming pared 8 bases from V and 5 bases from J, leaving 15 bases between. This CDR3 contains 13 residues. Germline V CDR1 and CDR2: LNHNV, YYDKDF (reference sequence). Supplemented by reference TRBV15 and TRBJ1-2, the full variable domain reads DAMVIQNPRYQVTQFGKPVTLSCSQTLNHNVMYWYQQKSSQAPKLLFHYYDKDFNNEADTPDNFQSRRPNTSFCFLDIRSPGLGDTAMYLCATGGGAGYGYTFGSGTRLTVV.